This entry is about one T cell receptor beta chain. Its antigen is unidentified. This record comes from a study of monozygotic twins with inflammatory bowel disease. The CDR3 extends over 17 amino acids. Study-level points and caveats: Variability may have been added to patient repertoires by differing immunosuppressive treatments.

TCRdb re-called the 5' RACE reads and shows each CDR3 protein once, DNA omitted. With over 90,000 distinct CDR3 sequences in the sample, the ten largest clones hold approximately 2%. The chain carries TRBV12-3 or TRBV12-4 and TRBJ2-1; TCRdb lists TRBD2, though no DNA is available to test this call. The sequencing input was blood. The receptor comes from a human donor with ulcerative colitis or Crohn's disease, or a healthy co-twin of an affected twin (not recorded which). CDR3 amino acids: CASSSSGEGYDYNEQFF.